This T cell receptor (beta chain) was identified during a study of blood T cells in healthy people across ages. Primed by a sample-barcoded 5' primer and a J-beta primer mix, a second PCR proceeded for about 6 to 11 cycles. Each CDR3 protein gets one entry after TCRdb re-called the 5' RACE reads with MiXCR. Of some 1.5 million distinct CDR3 sequences listed, 35% to 45% are singletons. With 6 bases clipped from V and 7 bases from J, the junction kept 7 bases outside the gene matches. The CDR3 is 14 amino acids. The TCR originated in a woman aged 18-30 years in good health. The chain employs TRBV12-3 or TRBV12-4 and TRBJ1-5; 9 nucleotides align to TRBD1. Sequencing was done on a sample of blood. CDR3 nucleotides: TGTGCCAGCAGGGACAGGGGCGAAGGACAGCCCCAGCATTTT. Protein product: CASRDRGEGQPQHF.